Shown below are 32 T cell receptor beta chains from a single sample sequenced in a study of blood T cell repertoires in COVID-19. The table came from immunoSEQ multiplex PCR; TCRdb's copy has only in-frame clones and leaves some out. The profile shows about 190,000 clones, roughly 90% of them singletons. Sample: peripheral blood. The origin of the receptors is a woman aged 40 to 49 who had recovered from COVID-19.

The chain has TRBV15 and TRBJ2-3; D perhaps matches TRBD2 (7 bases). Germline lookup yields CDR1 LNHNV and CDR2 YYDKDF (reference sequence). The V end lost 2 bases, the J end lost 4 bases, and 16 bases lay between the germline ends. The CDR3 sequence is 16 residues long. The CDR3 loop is CATSRPLGGGADTQYF. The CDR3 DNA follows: TGTGCCACCAGCAGACCCCTAGGGGGAGGGGCAGATACGCAGTATTTT.

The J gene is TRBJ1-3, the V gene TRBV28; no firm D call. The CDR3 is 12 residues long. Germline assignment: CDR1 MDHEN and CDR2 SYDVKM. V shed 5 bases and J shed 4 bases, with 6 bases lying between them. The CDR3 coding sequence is TGTGCCAGCAGTCCCCAAGGAAACACCATATATTTT. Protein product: CASSPQGNTIYF.

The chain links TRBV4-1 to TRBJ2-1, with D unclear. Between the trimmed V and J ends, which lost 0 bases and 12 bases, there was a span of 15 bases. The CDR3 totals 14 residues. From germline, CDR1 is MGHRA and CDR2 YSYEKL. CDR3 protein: CASSQDSSVYGQFF. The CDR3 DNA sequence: TGCGCCAGCAGCCAAGATAGTTCGGTATACGGGCAGTTCTTC.

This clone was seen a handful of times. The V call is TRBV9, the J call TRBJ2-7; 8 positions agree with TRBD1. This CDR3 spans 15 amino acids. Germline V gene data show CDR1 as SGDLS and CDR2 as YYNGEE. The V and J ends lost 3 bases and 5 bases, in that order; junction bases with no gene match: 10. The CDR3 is CASSARGLGVNEQYF. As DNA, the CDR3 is TGTGCCAGCAGCGCCAGGGGGCTTGGGGTTAACGAGCAGTACTTC. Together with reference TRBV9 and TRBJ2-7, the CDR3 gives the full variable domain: DSGVTQTPKHLITATGQRVTLRCSPRSGDLSVYWYQQSLDQGLQFLIQYYNGEERAKGNILERFSAQQFPDLHSELNLSSLELGDSALYFCASSARGLGVNEQYFGPGTRLTVT.

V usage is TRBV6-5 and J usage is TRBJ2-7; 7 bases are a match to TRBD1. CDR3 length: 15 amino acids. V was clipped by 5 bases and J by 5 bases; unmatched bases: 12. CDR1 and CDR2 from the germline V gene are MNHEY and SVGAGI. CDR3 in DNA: TGTGCCAGCAGTAGCCGGGACAGCCTTATCGACGAGCAGTACTTC. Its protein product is CASSSRDSLIDEQYF.

CDR3 residues: CASSQDFGGDEQFF. CDR3 in DNA: TGCGCCAGCAGCCAAGATTTCGGAGGAGATGAGCAGTTCTTC. J is TRBJ2-1 and V is TRBV4-3; TRBD2 might be the D (5 bases). Germline V gives CDR1 LGHNA, CDR2 YSLEER. Trimming cost V 0 bases and J 8 bases, with 11 bases left between them. The CDR3 extends over 14 amino acids.

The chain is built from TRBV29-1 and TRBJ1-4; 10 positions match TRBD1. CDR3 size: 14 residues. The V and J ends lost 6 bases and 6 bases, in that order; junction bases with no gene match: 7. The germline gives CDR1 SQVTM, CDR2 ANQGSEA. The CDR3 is CSVDRQGADEKLFF. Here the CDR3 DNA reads TGCAGCGTAGATCGACAGGGGGCCGATGAAAAACTGTTTTTT. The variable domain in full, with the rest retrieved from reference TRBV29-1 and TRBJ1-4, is SAVISQKPSRDICQRGTSLTIQCQVDSQVTMMFWYRQQPGQSLTLIATANQGSEATYESGFVIDKFPISRPNLTFSTLTVSNMSPEDSSIYLCSVDRQGADEKLFFGSGTQLSVL.

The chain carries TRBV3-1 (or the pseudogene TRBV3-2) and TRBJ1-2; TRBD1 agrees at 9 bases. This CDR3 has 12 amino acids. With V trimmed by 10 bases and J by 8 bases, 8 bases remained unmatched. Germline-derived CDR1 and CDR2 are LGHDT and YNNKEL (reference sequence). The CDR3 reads CATGDRVNGYTF. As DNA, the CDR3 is TGTGCCACCGGGGACAGGGTTAACGGCTACACCTTC.

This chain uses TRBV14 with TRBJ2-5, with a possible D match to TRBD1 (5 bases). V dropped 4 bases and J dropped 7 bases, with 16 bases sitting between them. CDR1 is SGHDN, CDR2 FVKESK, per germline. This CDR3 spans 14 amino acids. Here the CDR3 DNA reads TGTGCCAGCAGCCTGCGGACACTTCAGGGGACCCAGTACTTC. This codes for CASSLRTLQGTQYF.

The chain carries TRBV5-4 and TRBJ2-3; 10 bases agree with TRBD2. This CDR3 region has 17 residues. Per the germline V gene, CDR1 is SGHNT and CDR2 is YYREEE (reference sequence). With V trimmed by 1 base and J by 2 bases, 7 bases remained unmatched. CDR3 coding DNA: TGTGCCAGCAGCTTGTCTAGCGGGAGATCTAACACAGATACGCAGTATTTT. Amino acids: CASSLSSGRSNTDTQYF. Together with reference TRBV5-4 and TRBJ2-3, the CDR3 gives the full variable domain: ETGVTQSPTHLIKTRGQQVTLRCSSQSGHNTVSWYQQALGQGPQFIFQYYREEENGRGNFPPRFSGLQFPNYSSELNVNALELDDSALYLCASSLSSGRSNTDTQYFGPGTRLTVL.

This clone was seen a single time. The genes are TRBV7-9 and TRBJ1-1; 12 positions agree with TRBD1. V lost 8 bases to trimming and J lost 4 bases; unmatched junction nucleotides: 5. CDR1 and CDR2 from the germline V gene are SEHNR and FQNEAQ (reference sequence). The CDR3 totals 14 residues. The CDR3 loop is CASGDRGHVTEAFF. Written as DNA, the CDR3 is TGTGCCAGCGGGGACAGGGGGCACGTCACTGAAGCTTTCTTT.

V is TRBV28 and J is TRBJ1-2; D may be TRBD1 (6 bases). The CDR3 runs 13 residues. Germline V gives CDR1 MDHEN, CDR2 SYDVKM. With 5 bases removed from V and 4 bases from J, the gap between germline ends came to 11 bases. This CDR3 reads CASSPGQLYGYTF. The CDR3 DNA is TGTGCCAGCAGTCCCGGACAGCTCTATGGCTACACCTTC.

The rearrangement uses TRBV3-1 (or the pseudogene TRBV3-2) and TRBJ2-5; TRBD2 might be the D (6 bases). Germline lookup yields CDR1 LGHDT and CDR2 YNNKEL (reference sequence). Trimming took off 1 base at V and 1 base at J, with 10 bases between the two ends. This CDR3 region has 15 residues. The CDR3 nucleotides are TGTGCCAGCAGCCAAGGGCGCGGGATCCAAGAGACCCAGTACTTC. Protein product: CASSQGRGIQETQYF.

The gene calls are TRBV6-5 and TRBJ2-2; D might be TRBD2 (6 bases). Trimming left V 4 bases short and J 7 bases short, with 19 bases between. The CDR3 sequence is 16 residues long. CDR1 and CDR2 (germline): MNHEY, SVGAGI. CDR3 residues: CASSLISGGSYGELFF. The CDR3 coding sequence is TGTGCCAGCAGTTTAATTAGCGGCGGCTCCTACGGGGAGCTGTTTTTT.

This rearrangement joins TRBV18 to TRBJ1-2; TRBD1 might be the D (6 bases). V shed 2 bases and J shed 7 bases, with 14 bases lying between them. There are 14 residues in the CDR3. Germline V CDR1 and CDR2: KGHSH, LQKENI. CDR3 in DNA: TGTGCCAGCTCACCATGGACAGTATCAGGTGGCTACACCTTC. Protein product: CASSPWTVSGGYTF.

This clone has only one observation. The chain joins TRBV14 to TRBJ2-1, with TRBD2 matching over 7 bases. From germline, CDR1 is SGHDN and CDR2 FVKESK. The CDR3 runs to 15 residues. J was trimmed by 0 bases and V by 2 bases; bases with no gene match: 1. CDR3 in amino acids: CASSQPGGSYNEQFF. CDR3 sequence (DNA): TGTGCCAGCAGCCAACCGGGAGGCTCCTACAATGAGCAGTTCTTC.

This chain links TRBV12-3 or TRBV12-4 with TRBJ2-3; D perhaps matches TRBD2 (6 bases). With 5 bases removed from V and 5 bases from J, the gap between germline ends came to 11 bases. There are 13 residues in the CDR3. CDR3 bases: TGTGCCAGCAGTACGGCGCGGGGAGATACGCAGTATTTT. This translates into CASSTARGDTQYF.

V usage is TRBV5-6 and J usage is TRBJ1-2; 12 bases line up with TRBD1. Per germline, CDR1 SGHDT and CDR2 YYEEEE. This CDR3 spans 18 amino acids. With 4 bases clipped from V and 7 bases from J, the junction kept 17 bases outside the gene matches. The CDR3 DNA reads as TGTGCCAGCAGCCCTTGGAAATGGGGACAGGGGGCGATCTCTGGCTACACCTTC. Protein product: CASSPWKWGQGAISGYTF. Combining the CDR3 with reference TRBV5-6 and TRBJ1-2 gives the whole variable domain DAGVTQSPTHLIKTRGQQVTLRCSPKSGHDTVSWYQQALGQGPQFIFQYYEEEERQRGNFPDRFSGHQFPNYSSELNVNALLLGDSALYLCASSPWKWGQGAISGYTFGSGTRLTVV.

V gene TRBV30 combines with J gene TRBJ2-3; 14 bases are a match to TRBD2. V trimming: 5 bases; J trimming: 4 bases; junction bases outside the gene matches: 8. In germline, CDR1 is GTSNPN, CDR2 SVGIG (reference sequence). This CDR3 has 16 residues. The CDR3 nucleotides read TGTGCCTGGTCCGGGACTAGCGGGAGTATCGCAGATACGCAGTATTTT. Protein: CAWSGTSGSIADTQYF.

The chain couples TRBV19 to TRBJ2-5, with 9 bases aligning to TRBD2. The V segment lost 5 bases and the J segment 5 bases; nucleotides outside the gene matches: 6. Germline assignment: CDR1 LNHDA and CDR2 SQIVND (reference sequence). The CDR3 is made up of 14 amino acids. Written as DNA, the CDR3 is TGTGCCAGTAGTCGAGCGGGAGGCCTTGAGACCCAGTACTTC. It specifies CASSRAGGLETQYF.

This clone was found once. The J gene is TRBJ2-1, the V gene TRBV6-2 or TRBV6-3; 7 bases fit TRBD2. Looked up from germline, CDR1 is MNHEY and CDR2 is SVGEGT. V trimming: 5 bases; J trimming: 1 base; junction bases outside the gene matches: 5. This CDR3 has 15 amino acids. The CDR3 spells CASSLAVLSYNEQFF. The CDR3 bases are TGTGCCAGCAGTCTAGCGGTGTTATCCTACAATGAGCAGTTCTTC.

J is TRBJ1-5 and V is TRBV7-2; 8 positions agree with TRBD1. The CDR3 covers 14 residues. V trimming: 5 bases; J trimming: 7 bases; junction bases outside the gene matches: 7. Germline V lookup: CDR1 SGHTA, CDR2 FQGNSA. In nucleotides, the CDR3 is TGTGCCAGCAGCCCAGACAGGGGTGTCCAGCCCCAGCATTTT. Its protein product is CASSPDRGVQPQHF.

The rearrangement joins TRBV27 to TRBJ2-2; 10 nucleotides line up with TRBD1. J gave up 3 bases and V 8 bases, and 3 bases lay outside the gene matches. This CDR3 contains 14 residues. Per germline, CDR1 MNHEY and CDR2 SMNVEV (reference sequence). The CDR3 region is CASGQGGDTGELFF. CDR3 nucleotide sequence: TGTGCCAGCGGACAGGGGGGTGACACCGGGGAGCTGTTTTTT.

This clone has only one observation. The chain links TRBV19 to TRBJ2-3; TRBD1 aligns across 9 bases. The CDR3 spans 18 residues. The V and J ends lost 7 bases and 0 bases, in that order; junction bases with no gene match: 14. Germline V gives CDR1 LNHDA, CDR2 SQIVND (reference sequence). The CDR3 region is CASKSGAAGQGSTDTQYF. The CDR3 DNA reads TGTGCCAGTAAGTCTGGGGCCGCGGGACAGGGAAGCACAGATACGCAGTATTTT.

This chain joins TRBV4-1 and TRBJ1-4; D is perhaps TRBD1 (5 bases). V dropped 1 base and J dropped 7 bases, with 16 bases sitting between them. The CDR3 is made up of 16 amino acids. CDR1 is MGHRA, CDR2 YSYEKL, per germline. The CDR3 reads CASSQGAGITSEKLFF. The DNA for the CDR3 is TGCGCCAGCAGCCAAGGGGCAGGGATTACAAGTGAAAAACTGTTTTTT.

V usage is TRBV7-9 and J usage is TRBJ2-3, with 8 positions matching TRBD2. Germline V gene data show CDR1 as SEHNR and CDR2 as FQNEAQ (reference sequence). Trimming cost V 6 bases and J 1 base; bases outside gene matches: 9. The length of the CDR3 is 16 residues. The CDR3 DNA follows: TGTGCCAGCAGTCCGACTAGCGCAAGGGGCACAGATACGCAGTATTTT. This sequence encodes CASSPTSARGTDTQYF.

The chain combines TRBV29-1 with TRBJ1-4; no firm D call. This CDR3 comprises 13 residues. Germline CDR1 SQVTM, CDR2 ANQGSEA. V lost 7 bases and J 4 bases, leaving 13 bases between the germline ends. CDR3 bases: TGCAGCGCCGCCCAGGAAATTAATGAAAAACTGTTTTTT. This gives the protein CSAAQEINEKLFF.

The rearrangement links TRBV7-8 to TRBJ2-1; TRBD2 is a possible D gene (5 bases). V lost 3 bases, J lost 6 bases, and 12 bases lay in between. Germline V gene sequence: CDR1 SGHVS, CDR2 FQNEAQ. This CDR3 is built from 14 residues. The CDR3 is CASSFFSSGNEQFF. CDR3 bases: TGTGCCAGCAGCTTTTTCAGCAGCGGCAATGAGCAGTTCTTC.

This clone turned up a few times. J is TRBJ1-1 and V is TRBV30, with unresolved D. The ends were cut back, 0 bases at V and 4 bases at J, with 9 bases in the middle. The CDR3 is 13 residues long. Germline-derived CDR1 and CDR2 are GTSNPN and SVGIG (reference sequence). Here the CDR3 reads CAWSVYSSTEAFF. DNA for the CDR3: TGTGCCTGGAGTGTATATAGTAGCACTGAAGCTTTCTTT.

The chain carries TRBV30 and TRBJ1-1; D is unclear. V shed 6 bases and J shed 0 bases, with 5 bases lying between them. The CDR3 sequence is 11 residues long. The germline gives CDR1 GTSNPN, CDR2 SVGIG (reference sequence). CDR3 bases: TGTGCCTGCAGGATGAACACTGAAGCTTTCTTT. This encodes CACRMNTEAFF.

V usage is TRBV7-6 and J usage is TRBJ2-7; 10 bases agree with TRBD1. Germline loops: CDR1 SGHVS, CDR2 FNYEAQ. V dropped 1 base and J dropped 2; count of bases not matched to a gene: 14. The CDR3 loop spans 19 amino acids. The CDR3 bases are TGTGCCAGCAGCTTAGGAGAAATCCTTGACAGGGGGCATCCCTACGAGCAGTACTTC. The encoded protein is CASSLGEILDRGHPYEQYF.

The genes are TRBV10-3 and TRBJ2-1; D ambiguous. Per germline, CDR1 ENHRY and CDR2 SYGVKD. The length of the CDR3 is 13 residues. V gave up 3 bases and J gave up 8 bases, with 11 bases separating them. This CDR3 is CAISDSLGHEQFF. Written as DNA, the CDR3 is TGTGCCATCAGTGACTCTCTTGGCCATGAGCAGTTCTTC.